This is a list of T cell receptor beta chains from one sample in a study of spatial heterogeneity in lung cancer. MiXCR, applied by TCRdb to the 5' RACE reads, yields one record per CDR3 protein. The data hold 90,000 to 95,000 distinct CDR3 sequences, with less than 15% observed a single time. Sample: PBMCs, taken at surgery. The receptor set was obtained from a male donor with early-stage non-small cell lung cancer. Both conserved end residues are part of each CDR3. The D gene is left open where the match is weak. Clone sizes are given selectively: once, few, many, or a class where the clone is expanded.

TRBD2	TRBV11-2	-	TRBJ2-2	CASSHRLAENTGELFF	TGTGCCAGCAGCCATAGACTAGCGGAGAACACCGGGGAGCTGTTTTTT
-	TRBV30	-	TRBJ1-2	CAWTKAPENYGYTF	TGTGCCTGGACCAAGGCGCCTGAGAACTATGGCTACACCTTC
-	TRBV20-1	few	TRBJ2-1	CSARLAAEQFF	TGCAGTGCAAGGCTAGCAGCCGAGCAGTTCTTC
TRBD1	TRBV10-2	-	TRBJ1-1	CASRVRQGLNTEAFF	TGCGCCAGCAGAGTGCGACAGGGTTTGAACACTGAAGCTTTCTTT
-	TRBV7-2	-	TRBJ2-7	CASTTPLRQEQYF	TGTGCCAGCACCACGCCCCTTAGACAAGAGCAGTACTTC
-	TRBV20-1	few	TRBJ1-1	CSASWTYTEAFF	TGCAGTGCTTCATGGACCTACACTGAAGCTTTCTTT
TRBD2	TRBV6-5	few	TRBJ2-1	CASRGLAAYNEQFF	TGTGCCAGCAGGGGACTAGCCGCCTACAATGAGCAGTTCTTC
-	TRBV28	few	TRBJ1-1	CASVKGRDTEAFF	TGTGCCAGCGTGAAGGGTAGAGACACTGAAGCTTTCTTT
-	TRBV7-8	few	TRBJ1-2	CASSLVERSYGYTF	TGTGCCAGCAGCTTAGTAGAACGGAGCTATGGCTACACCTTC
TRBD2	TRBV24-1	-	TRBJ2-1	CATSDTLTSGGYNEQFF	TGTGCCACCAGTGATACCTTGACTAGCGGGGGATACAATGAGCAGTTCTTC
TRBD2	TRBV5-1	-	TRBJ2-3	CASSFEPSGSTDTQYF	TGCGCCAGCAGCTTCGAACCTAGCGGGAGCACAGATACGCAGTATTTT
TRBD2	TRBV12-3/TRBV12-4	many	TRBJ2-3	CASSHGLAGAQDTQYF	TGTGCCAGCAGTCATGGACTAGCGGGGGCCCAGGATACGCAGTATTTT
TRBD2	TRBV6-2/TRBV6-3	-	TRBJ2-5	CASSQLAQGKETQYF	TGTGCCAGCAGCCAACTAGCGCAGGGTAAAGAGACCCAGTACTTC
TRBD2	TRBV7-2	-	TRBJ2-5	CASSGRTRGQETQYF	TGTGCCAGCAGCGGCCGAACGCGGGGGCAAGAGACCCAGTACTTC
TRBD2	TRBV6-2/TRBV6-3	few	TRBJ2-7	CASSLGLAAAEQYF	TGTGCCAGCAGTTTGGGACTAGCGGCCGCCGAGCAGTACTTC
-	TRBV9	medium-sized	TRBJ2-2	CASSEAGAGELFF	TGTGCCAGCAGCGAAGCAGGCGCCGGGGAGCTGTTTTTT
TRBD1	TRBV6-2/TRBV6-3	many	TRBJ2-2	CASSYSPGQVNTGELFF	TGTGCCAGCAGTTACTCGCCGGGACAGGTCAACACCGGGGAGCTGTTTTTT
-	TRBV5-1	-	TRBJ2-7	CATSPGADYEQYF	TGCGCCACATCTCCGGGGGCGGACTACGAGCAGTACTTC
TRBD1	TRBV7-8	few	TRBJ1-5	CASRRDRFHQPQHF	TGTGCCAGCAGACGGGACAGGTTCCATCAGCCCCAGCATTTT
TRBD1	TRBV29-1	few	TRBJ2-3	CSVEGQGVNTQYF	TGCAGCGTTGAGGGGCAGGGGGTAAATACGCAGTATTTT
-	TRBV6-2/TRBV6-3	many	TRBJ2-3	CASAFTDTQYF	TGTGCCAGCGCCTTCACAGATACGCAGTATTTT
TRBD1	TRBV19	-	TRBJ1-5	CASTRDRASNQPQHF	TGTGCCAGTACCCGAGACAGGGCTAGCAATCAGCCCCAGCATTTT
TRBD1	TRBV6-5	many	TRBJ1-1	CASSEGQGGTEAFF	TGTGCCAGCAGCGAGGGACAGGGAGGCACTGAAGCTTTCTTT
TRBD1	TRBV13	-	TRBJ1-1	CASSLRTGERMNTEAFF	TGTGCCAGCAGCCTCCGGACAGGGGAGAGGATGAACACTGAAGCTTTCTTT
-	TRBV7-9	few	TRBJ1-3	CASSQVRTRNTIYF	TGTGCCAGCAGCCAAGTCCGAACTAGAAACACCATATATTTT
-	TRBV19	-	TRBJ2-7	CASSIGDTKYF	TGTGCCAGTAGTATAGGGGACACGAAGTACTTC
TRBD2	TRBV5-1	few	TRBJ2-2	CASSSLTSGRAVGELFF	TGCGCCAGCAGCTCCTTGACTAGCGGGAGGGCCGTCGGGGAGCTGTTTTTT
TRBD1	TRBV3-1	-	TRBJ2-7	CASSRDRGAYEQYF	TGTGCCAGCAGCCGGGACAGGGGTGCCTACGAGCAGTACTTC
-	TRBV24-1	many	TRBJ2-2	CATRGVTGELFF	TGTGCCACCAGGGGGGTCACCGGGGAGCTGTTTTTT
TRBD2	TRBV25-1	many	TRBJ2-3	CASSASTSGNRADTQYF	TGTGCCAGCAGTGCGTCGACTAGCGGGAACAGGGCAGATACGCAGTATTTT
TRBD1	TRBV4-2	-	TRBJ1-2	CASSQAVTGASGYTF	TGTGCCAGCAGCCAAGCTGTGACAGGGGCGAGCGGCTACACCTTC
TRBD1	TRBV27	-	TRBJ2-7	CASSLGQGGYEQYF	TGTGCCAGCAGTTTGGGACAGGGGGGCTACGAGCAGTACTTC
-	TRBV12-3/TRBV12-4	-	TRBJ1-1	CASSTGTVPEAFF	TGTGCCAGCAGTACCGGGACCGTTCCGGAAGCTTTCTTT
-	TRBV28	many	TRBJ2-7	CASRPGEISYEQYF	TGTGCCAGCCGTCCGGGGGAAATCTCCTACGAGCAGTACTTC